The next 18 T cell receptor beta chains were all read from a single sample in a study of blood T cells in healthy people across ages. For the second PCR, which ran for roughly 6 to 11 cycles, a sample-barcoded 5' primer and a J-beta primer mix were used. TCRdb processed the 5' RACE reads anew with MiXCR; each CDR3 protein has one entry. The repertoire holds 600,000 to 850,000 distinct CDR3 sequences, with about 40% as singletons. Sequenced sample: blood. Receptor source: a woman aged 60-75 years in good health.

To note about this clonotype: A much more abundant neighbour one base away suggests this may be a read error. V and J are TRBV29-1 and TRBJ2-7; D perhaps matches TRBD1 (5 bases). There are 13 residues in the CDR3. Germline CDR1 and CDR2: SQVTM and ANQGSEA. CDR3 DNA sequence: TGCAACGCTGTGGGCAGGGCTACCTACGAGCAGTACTTC. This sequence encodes CNAVGRATYEQYF.

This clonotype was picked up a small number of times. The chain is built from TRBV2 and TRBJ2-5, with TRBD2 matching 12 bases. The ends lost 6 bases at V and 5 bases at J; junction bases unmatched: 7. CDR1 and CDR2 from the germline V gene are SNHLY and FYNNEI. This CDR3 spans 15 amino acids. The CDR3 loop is CASRTSGGRGETQYF. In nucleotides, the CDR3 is TGTGCCAGCAGAACTAGCGGGGGGCGGGGGGAGACCCAGTACTTC.

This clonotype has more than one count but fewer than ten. CDR3 DNA: TGCGCCAGCAGCTTGGGGACTAGCGGGACGAGCACAGATACGCAGTATTTT. This gives the protein CASSLGTSGTSTDTQYF. The V gene is TRBV5-1, the J gene TRBJ2-3, with 12 nucleotides matching TRBD2. The CDR3 is 17 amino acids. V lost 0 bases and J lost 0; bases outside the gene matches: 2. Germline loops: CDR1 SGHRS, CDR2 YFSETQ.

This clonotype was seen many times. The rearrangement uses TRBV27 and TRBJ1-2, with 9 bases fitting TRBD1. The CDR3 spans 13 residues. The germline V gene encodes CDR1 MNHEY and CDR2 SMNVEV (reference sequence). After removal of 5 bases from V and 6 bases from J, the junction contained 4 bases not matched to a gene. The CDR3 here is CASSTRDRDGYTF. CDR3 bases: TGTGCCAGCAGTACTAGGGACAGGGATGGCTACACCTTC.

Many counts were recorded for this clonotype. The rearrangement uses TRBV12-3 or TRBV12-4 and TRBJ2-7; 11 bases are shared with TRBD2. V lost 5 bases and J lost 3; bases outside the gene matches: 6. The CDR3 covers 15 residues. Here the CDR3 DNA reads TGTGCCAGCAGTGCCTCTGGGACTAGCGGCTACGAGCAGTACTTC. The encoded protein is CASSASGTSGYEQYF.

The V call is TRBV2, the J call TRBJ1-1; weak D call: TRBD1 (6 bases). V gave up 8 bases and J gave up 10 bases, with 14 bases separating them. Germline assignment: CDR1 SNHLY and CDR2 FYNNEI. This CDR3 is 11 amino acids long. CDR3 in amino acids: CASGRGGRAFF. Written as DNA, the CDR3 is TGTGCCAGCGGTAGAGGGGGACGAGCTTTCTTT.

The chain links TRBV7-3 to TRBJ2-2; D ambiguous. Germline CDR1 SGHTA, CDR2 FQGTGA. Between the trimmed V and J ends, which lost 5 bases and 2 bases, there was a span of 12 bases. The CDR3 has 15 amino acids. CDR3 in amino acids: CASSTDPDNTGELFF. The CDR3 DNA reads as TGTGCCAGCAGCACCGACCCGGATAACACCGGGGAGCTGTTTTTT.

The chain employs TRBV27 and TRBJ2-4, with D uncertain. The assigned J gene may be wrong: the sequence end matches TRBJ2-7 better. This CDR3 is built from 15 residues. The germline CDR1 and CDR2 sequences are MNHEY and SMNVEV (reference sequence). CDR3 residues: CASSLNAEAIYEQYF. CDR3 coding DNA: TGTGCCAGCAGTTTAAATGCTGAAGCTATTTACGAGCAGTACTTC.

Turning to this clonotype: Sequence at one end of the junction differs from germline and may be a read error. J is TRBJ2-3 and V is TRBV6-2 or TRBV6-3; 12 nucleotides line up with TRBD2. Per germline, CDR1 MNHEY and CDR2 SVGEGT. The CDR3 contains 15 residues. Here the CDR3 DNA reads TGTGCCAGCAGTCCGACTAGCGGGAGCACAGGTACGCAGTATTTT. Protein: CASSPTSGSTGTQYF.

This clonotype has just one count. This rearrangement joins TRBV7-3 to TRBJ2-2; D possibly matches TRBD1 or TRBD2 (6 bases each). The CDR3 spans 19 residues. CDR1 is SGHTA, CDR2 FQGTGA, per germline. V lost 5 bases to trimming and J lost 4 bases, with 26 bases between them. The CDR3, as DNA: TGTGCCAGCAGCCCACGACCACCCGTCTGGGGGGCTTCCACCGGGGAGCTGTTTTTT. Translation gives CASSPRPPVWGASTGELFF.

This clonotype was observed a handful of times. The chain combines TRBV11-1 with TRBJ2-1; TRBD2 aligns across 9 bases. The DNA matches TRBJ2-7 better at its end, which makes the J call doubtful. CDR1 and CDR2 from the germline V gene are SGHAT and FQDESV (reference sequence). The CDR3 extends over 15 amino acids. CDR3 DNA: TGTGCCAGCAGCTTGAGTAGCGGGAGCTACAATGAGCAGTACTTC. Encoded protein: CASSLSSGSYNEQYF.

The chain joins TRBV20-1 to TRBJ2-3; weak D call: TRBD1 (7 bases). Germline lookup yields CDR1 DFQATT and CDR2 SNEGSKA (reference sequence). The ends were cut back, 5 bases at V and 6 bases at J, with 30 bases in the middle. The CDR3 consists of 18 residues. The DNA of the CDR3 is TGCAGTGCTGGACCCATTTTGGGAGGTCACAGGGGCGCGGATACGCAGTATTTT. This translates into CSAGPILGGHRGADTQYF.

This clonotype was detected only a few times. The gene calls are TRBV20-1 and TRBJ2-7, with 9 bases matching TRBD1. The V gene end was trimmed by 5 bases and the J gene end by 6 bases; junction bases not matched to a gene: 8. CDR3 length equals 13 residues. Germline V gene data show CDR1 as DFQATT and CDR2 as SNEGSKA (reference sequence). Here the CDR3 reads CSASGTGKSEQYF. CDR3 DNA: TGCAGTGCTTCCGGGACAGGGAAGTCCGAGCAGTACTTC.

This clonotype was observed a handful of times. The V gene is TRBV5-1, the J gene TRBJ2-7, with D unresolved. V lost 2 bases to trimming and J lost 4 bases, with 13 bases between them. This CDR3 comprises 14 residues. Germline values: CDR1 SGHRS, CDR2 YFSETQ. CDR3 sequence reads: CASSLTVGTYEQYF. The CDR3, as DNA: TGCGCCAGCAGCTTAACCGTGGGAACGTACGAGCAGTACTTC.

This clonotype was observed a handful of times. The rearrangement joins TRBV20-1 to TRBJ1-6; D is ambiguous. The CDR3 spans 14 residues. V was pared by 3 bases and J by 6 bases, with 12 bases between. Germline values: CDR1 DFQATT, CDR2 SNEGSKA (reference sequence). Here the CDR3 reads CSASNSQFNSPLHF. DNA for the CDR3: TGCAGTGCTAGTAATTCACAGTTTAATTCACCCCTCCACTTT.

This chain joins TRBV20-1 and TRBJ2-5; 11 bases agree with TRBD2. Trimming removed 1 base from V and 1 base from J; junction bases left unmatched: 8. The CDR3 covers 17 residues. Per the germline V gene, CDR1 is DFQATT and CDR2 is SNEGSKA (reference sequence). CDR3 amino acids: CSARGVVAGGPQETQYF. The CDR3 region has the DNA TGCAGTGCTAGAGGGGTGGTAGCGGGAGGGCCCCAAGAGACCCAGTACTTC.

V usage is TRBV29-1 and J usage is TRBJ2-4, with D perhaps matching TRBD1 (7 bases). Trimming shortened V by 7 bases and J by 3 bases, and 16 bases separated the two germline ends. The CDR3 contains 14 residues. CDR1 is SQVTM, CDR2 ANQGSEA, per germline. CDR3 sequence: CSGGNRGGKNIQYF. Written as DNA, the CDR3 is TGCAGCGGGGGGAACAGGGGAGGCAAAAACATTCAGTACTTC.

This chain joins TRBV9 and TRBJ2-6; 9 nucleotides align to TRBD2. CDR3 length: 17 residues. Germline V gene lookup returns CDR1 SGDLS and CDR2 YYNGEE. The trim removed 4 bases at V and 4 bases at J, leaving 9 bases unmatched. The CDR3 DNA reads TGTGCCAGCAGCCCCCATATCGGACTAGCGGGGGCCAACGTCCTGACTTTC. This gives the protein CASSPHIGLAGANVLTF.